A selection of T cell receptor beta chains follows, all from one sample in a study of response to subunit inactivated influenza vaccine. One entry per CDR3 protein, called by TCRdb with MiXCR from the RT-PCR reads. The sample has about 620,000 distinct CDR3 sequences; 11% are singletons. This sample was shared with a second study, whose subject was T cells expressing NK-cell markers.

The sample here was PBMCs from blood, taken on the day of vaccination. All receptors derive from a man aged 50 to 60 who received an inactivated influenza vaccine. CDR3s include the opening cysteine and the closing phenylalanine or tryptophan. Each record gives: V gene, CDR3 protein.

TRBV18 CASSSASFYNEQFF
TRBV6-1 CASSEAGSSYEQYF
TRBV18 CASSPLDRGSEQYF
TRBV2 CASTAQNAYEQYF
TRBV5-5 CASSPTANYGYTF
TRBV7-7 CASSLTLAATDTQYF
TRBV28 CASSMGVTGELFF
TRBV5-1 CASSLSPKTSPGEQFF
TRBV6-1 CASRRLAGGLLDEQYF
TRBV18 CASSLGNQDTQYF
TRBV20-1 CSVSGWGLAGASTDTQYF
TRBV20-1 CSQGIDEQFF
TRBV4-1 CASSPTSPGTDTQYF
TRBV7-9 CASSLVRGGSGETQYF
TRBV4-2 CASSQDRALAGVLTQYF
TRBV7-3 CASQASVTGELFF
TRBV7-2 CASSLDTGGSKTQYF
TRBV10-3 CAIAGTSGARSYEQYF
TRBV9 CASSVWTGDVTGELFF
TRBV20-1 CSASLLAGGPSGTDTQYF
TRBV27 CASRTTGASYNEQFF
TRBV20-1 CSAKRLAGGGYNEQFF
TRBV14 CASSPEIGHEAGWRWAYNEQFF
TRBV12-3/TRBV12-4 CASSRSGRSSYEQYF
TRBV11-3 CASSLHVTGELFF
TRBV12-3/TRBV12-4 CASSFMAGAGELFF
TRBV29-1 CSVEATGEDYGYTF
TRBV5-5 CASSLNYGTVYNEQFF
TRBV7-6 CASSLSGVPTYEQYF
TRBV7-8 CASSLGTASGLPYEQYF
TRBV6-2/TRBV6-3 CASRHPGQGAQQYF
TRBV5-1 CASSLQGYETQYF
TRBV7-9 CASSLYAADGAYEQYF
TRBV4-2 CASSQGTVTETQYF
TRBV4-3 CASSQVRALAGGADTQYF
TRBV4-1 CASSQELDRVFDGYTF
TRBV21-1 CASSKPSSYEQYF
TRBV6-1 CASSVDLTNNEQFF
TRBV7-2 CASSLGRALSYEQYF
TRBV4-3 CASSQDRAGGPSGYNEQFF
TRBV11-2 CASSLGTGDGETQYF
TRBV6-2/TRBV6-3 CASSYGGRGRNQPQHF
TRBV10-3 CAISESGEQLYGYTF
TRBV4-3 CASSQLWSTEQYF
TRBV28 CASSSTWTGVLTEAFF
TRBV12-3/TRBV12-4 CASRPGTSGGYHSQYF
TRBV7-9 CASSLPTGTKNIQYF
TRBV3-1 CASSHRVVEETQYF